The rows below give T cell receptor beta chains drawn from one sample of a study of blood T cells in healthy people across ages. TCRdb reanalysed the 5' RACE reads using MiXCR and keeps one entry per CDR3 protein. The sample contains about 720,000 distinct CDR3 sequences, about 20% of which appear only once. Sequenced input: blood. The receptors come from a man aged 70-80 years in good health. Both conserved end residues are part of each CDR3. A D gene is named only where the DNA matches it firmly. Clone size is given for some rows only: seen once, a few or many times, or a class if the clone is expanded.

TRBV5-1	-	TRBD1	TRBJ1-4	TGCGCCAGCAGCCCGGAGGGGGCCCCAGCTAATGAAAAACTGTTTTTT	CASSPEGAPANEKLFF
TRBV12-3/TRBV12-4	-	-	TRBJ1-1	TGTGCCAGCAGTTTGGTTGGGTGGGGAGCTTTCTTT	CASSLVGWGAFF
TRBV5-1	few	-	TRBJ1-4	TGCGCCAGCAGCCCGATTATTGCAACTAATGAAAAACTGTTTTTT	CASSPIIATNEKLFF
TRBV28	-	-	TRBJ2-3	TGTGCCAGCAGTCCCCGGTCTGTCCTTACAGATACGCAGTATTTT	CASSPRSVLTDTQYF
TRBV20-1	-	TRBD2	TRBJ2-5	TGCAGTGCCCACATACCTAGCGGGAGAACCCAGTACTTC	CSAHIPSGRTQYF
TRBV5-1	-	TRBD2	TRBJ2-3	TGCGCCAGCAGCCCACTAGCGGTACCTACGCAGTATTTT	CASSPLAVPTQYF
TRBV20-1	few	-	TRBJ2-4	TGCAGTGCTAACGCCAAAAACATTCAGTACTTC	CSANAKNIQYF
TRBV10-3	-	-	TRBJ1-4	TGTGCCATCAGTGCGGCAGGGAACACTAATGAAAAACTGTTTTTT	CAISAAGNTNEKLFF
TRBV24-1	-	-	TRBJ1-2	TGTGCCACCCGGAAAAAACGTGGTGGCTACACCTTC	CATRKKRGGYTF
TRBV6-2/TRBV6-3	-	TRBD1	TRBJ2-7	TGTGCCACAGGACAGGGGGCCGTTGACGAGCAGTACTTC	CATGQGAVDEQYF
TRBV6-1	-	TRBD1	TRBJ1-2	TGTGCCAGCAGACAGACAGGGATCGATCGTGGCTACACCTTC	CASRQTGIDRGYTF
TRBV5-4	-	-	TRBJ1-4	TGTGCCAGCAGCTCGATAGATAAGGGTGAAAAACTGTTTTTT	CASSSIDKGEKLFF
TRBV5-6	few	-	TRBJ2-2	TGTGCCAGCAGCTTGGTGCGGAAGCTTTCTTCGACCGGGGAGCTGTTTTTT	CASSLVRKLSSTGELFF
TRBV7-2	few	-	TRBJ2-2	TGTGCCAGCAGCTTAGCAGGGGCCGGGGAGCTGTTTTTT	CASSLAGAGELFF
TRBV7-2	few	TRBD2	TRBJ2-5	TGTGCCAGCAGCTTCGTGCTAGCGGGAGGTGGGGGAAAGACCCAGTACTTC	CASSFVLAGGGGKTQYF
TRBV27	few	-	TRBJ2-1	TGTGCCAGCAGCCAGTCCTCAAGGGGCAACTACAATGAGCAGTTCTTC	CASSQSSRGNYNEQFF
TRBV7-9	many	-	TRBJ2-3	TGTGCCAGCAGCTTACGGCAGACAGATACGCAGTATTTT	CASSLRQTDTQYF
TRBV12-3/TRBV12-4	-	-	TRBJ1-1	TGTGCCAGCAGCGTAAGGCTTCAGAACACTGAAGCTTTCTTT	CASSVRLQNTEAFF
TRBV7-2	-	-	TRBJ2-1	TGTGCCAGCAGCTTAATTGGGTTCGCTGGGCCTTACAATGAGCAGTTCTTC	CASSLIGFAGPYNEQFF
TRBV20-1	-	-	TRBJ2-2	TGCAGTGCTCCATTGACAGGCACCGGGGAGCTGTTTTTT	CSAPLTGTGELFF
TRBV20-1	-	TRBD1	TRBJ1-2	TGCAGTGCTGCCACCGACAGGGAATACTATGGCTACACCTTC	CSAATDREYYGYTF
TRBV29-1	many	-	TRBJ2-7	TGCAGCGTGGGTGGAGGGTCCTACGAGCAGTACTTC	CSVGGGSYEQYF
TRBV18	few	-	TRBJ2-4	TGTGCCAGCTCACCCGGGTCTCGGGACATTCAGTACTTC	CASSPGSRDIQYF
TRBV3-1	few	-	TRBJ1-2	TGTGCCAGCAGCCAAGATAAATGGGGACAATTAAATTTACTGAGCTACACCTTC	CASSQDKWGQLNLLSYTF
TRBV12-3/TRBV12-4	-	-	TRBJ1-5	TGTGCCAGCAGTCCTAGGGTCGGCCTCCGCGGTGGCAATCAGCCCCAGCATTTT	CASSPRVGLRGGNQPQHF
TRBV29-1	few	TRBD2	TRBJ2-7	TGCAGCACCCGGAGCGGGACTCTCCAGCGGGAGTACTTC	CSTRSGTLQREYF
TRBV10-2	few	-	TRBJ2-5	TGCGCCAGCAGTGAGAGGGGGACCGTGCTAGGGACCCAGTACTTC	CASSERGTVLGTQYF
TRBV10-3	-	TRBD1	TRBJ2-3	TGTGCCATTAAATTGGGACAGGGTTTCCCAGATACGCAGTATTTT	CAIKLGQGFPDTQYF
TRBV7-3	-	TRBD1	TRBJ1-2	TGTGCCAGCAGCCAGGACAGGGGACAAGGCTACACCTTC	CASSQDRGQGYTF
TRBV20-1	few	-	TRBJ1-6	TGCAGTGCTAGACTGTCAGGGGTCAATTCACCCCTCCACTTT	CSARLSGVNSPLHF
TRBV12-3/TRBV12-4	-	-	TRBJ2-1	TGTGCCAGCAGACTAGTGGGAGGAGATGAGCAGTTCTTC	CASRLVGGDEQFF
TRBV27	-	-	TRBJ2-7	TGTGCCAGCGGGGGACAACCGAGCTCCTACGAGCAGTACTTC	CASGGQPSSYEQYF
TRBV28	-	-	TRBJ1-2	TGTGCCAGCAGCCCCTCCCGGTATGGCTACACCTTC	CASSPSRYGYTF
TRBV15	few	-	TRBJ1-2	TGTGCCACCAGCAGAGATTGGGGCGGATTCTATGGCTACACCTTC	CATSRDWGGFYGYTF
TRBV9	-	TRBD1	TRBJ2-3	TGTGCCAGCAGCGTAGTTGCATCTACAGGGGTCCCAGATACGCAGTATTTT	CASSVVASTGVPDTQYF
TRBV29-1	-	-	TRBJ1-4	TGCAGCGTTGCGGAAGGTGGAGATGAAAAACTGTTTTTT	CSVAEGGDEKLFF
TRBV7-2	-	TRBD2	TRBJ2-4	TGTGCCAGCAGCCTTAGCGGGAGGGCCAAAAACATTCAGTACTTC	CASSLSGRAKNIQYF
TRBV7-9	-	TRBD2	TRBJ2-1	TGTGCCAGCAGCTTGAGCGGGACCTATGAGCAGCTCTTC	CASSLSGTYEQLF
TRBV20-1	-	-	TRBJ2-5	TGCAGTGCTGACGATCTTTACCAAGAGACCCAGTACTTC	CSADDLYQETQYF
TRBV24-1	-	-	TRBJ2-5	TGTGCCACCAGTGAAACTCTTTACGGCGGGGCCGAAGAGACCCAGTACTTC	CATSETLYGGAEETQYF
TRBV12-3/TRBV12-4	-	-	TRBJ2-5	TGTGCCAGCAGTATACAGTCGATGGGGGAGACCCAGTACTTC	CASSIQSMGETQYF
TRBV6-1	-	TRBD2	TRBJ2-3	TGTGCCAGCAGTCCTCTAAAACGGGGACTAGCGCAAGGCACAGATACGCAGTATTTT	CASSPLKRGLAQGTDTQYF
TRBV20-1	few	-	TRBJ2-7	TGCAGCGCCCAGTTTTACGAGCAGTACTTC	CSAQFYEQYF
TRBV5-1	few	-	TRBJ2-5	TGCGCCAGCAGCTTGGGCCGCGGGACCGTACTCCAAGGGACCCAGTACTTC	CASSLGRGTVLQGTQYF
TRBV5-1	-	TRBD2	TRBJ2-4	TGCGCCAGCAGCCCCGAGCCCGGGGGGGCAAACATTCAGTACTTC	CASSPEPGGANIQYF
TRBV12-3/TRBV12-4	-	-	TRBJ2-3	TGTGCCAGCAAATTAAACAAGGGAGCAGATGCGCAGTATTTT	CASKLNKGADAQYF
TRBV24-1	few	-	TRBJ2-1	TGTGCCACCAGTGATTTCCGGGGCTACAATGAGCAGTTCTTC	CATSDFRGYNEQFF
TRBV2	few	-	TRBJ1-4	TGTGCCAGCAGTGTAAGGGGGGTCCCAACTAATGAAAAACTGTTTTTT	CASSVRGVPTNEKLFF
TRBV20-1	-	TRBD1	TRBJ1-4	TGCAGTGCTAGCTCCGGGACAGCAAATGAAAAACTGTTTTTT	CSASSGTANEKLFF
TRBV11-2	-	-	TRBJ2-3	TGTGCCAGCAGCCCTCGTTTCTCCGGCGCAGATACGCAGTATTTT	CASSPRFSGADTQYF
TRBV20-1	many	-	TRBJ2-1	TGCAGTGCTATAAGTGCCGGCTATGAGCAGTTCTTC	CSAISAGYEQFF
TRBV6-5	-	TRBD1	TRBJ1-2	TGTGCCAGCAGGATCGGACAGGGGTTTGGTGGCTACACCTTC	CASRIGQGFGGYTF
TRBV12-3/TRBV12-4	-	-	TRBJ2-5	TGTGCCAGCAGCGGGGACGGCTTCAGGACCCAGTACTTC	CASSGDGFRTQYF
TRBV5-1	-	-	TRBJ1-2	TGCGCCAGCAGCCCGCCAGAGGGGCTGGGAGGCTACACCTTC	CASSPPEGLGGYTF
TRBV7-8	-	-	TRBJ2-2	TGTGCCAGCATCGGAAGTAGGCCCGGTACCGGGGAGCTGTTTTTT	CASIGSRPGTGELFF
TRBV18	-	-	TRBJ1-1	TGTGCCAGCTCACCGCCGGGGGCGTTTACTGAAGCTTTCTTT	CASSPPGAFTEAFF
TRBV20-1	few	TRBD1	TRBJ2-5	TGCAGTGCTAGGGGACAGGGCTTTTTGGAGACCCAGTACTTC	CSARGQGFLETQYF